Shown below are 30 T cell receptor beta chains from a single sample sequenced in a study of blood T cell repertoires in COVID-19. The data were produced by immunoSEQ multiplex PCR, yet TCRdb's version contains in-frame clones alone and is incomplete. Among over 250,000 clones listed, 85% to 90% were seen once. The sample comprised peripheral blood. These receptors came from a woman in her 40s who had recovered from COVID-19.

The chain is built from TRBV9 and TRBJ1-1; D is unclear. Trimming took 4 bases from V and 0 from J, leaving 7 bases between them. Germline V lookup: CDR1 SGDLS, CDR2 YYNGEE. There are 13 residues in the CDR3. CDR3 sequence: CASSRVMNTEAFF. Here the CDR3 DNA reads TGTGCCAGCAGCCGGGTGATGAACACTGAAGCTTTCTTT.

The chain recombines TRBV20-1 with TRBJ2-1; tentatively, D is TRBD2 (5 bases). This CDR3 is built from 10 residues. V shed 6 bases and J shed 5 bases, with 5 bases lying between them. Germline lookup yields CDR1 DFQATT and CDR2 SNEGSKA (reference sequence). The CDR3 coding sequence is TGCAGTGCCGGGAACAATGAGCAGTTCTTC. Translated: CSAGNNEQFF.

CDR3: CASSPGENNEKLFF. The CDR3 region has the DNA TGTGCCAGCAGCCCCGGGGAAAATAATGAAAAACTGTTTTTT. The chain carries TRBV6-5 and TRBJ1-4, with D hard to call. V dropped 6 bases and J dropped 4 bases, with 12 bases sitting between them. The length of the CDR3 is 14 residues. Per the germline V gene, CDR1 is MNHEY and CDR2 is SVGAGI.

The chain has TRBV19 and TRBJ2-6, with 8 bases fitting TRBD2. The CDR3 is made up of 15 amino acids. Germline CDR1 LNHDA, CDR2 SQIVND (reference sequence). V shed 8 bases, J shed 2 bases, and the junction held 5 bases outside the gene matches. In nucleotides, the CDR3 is TGTGCCAGTCGGGGGGGGGACGCTGGGGCCAACGTCCTGACTTTC. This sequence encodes CASRGGDAGANVLTF.

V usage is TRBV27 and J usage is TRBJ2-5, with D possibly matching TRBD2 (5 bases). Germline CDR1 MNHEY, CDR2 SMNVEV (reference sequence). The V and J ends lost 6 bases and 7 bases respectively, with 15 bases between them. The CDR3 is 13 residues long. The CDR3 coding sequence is TGTGCCAGCAGCGCCCGGGCCCGGGGGACCCAGTACTTC. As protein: CASSARARGTQYF.

The CDR3 here is CATSDSSWRQGGANYGYTF. Here the CDR3 DNA reads TGTGCCACCAGTGATTCGAGTTGGAGACAGGGGGGAGCTAACTATGGCTACACCTTC. This chain connects TRBV24-1 to TRBJ1-2; 9 positions match TRBD1. Trimming cost V 2 bases and J 0 bases; bases outside gene matches: 12. The CDR3 spans 19 residues. Germline CDR1 KGHDR, CDR2 SFDVKD.

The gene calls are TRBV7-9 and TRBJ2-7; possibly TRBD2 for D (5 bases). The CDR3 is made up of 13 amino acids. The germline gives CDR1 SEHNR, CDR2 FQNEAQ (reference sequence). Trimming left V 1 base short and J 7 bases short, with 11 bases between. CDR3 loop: CASSLEGPGEQYV. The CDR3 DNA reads TGTGCCAGCAGCTTAGAAGGCCCGGGGGAGCAGTACGTC.

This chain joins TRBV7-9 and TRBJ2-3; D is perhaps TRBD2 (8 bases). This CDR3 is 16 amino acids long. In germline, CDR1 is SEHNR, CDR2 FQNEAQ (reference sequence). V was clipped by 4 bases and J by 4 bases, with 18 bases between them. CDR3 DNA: TGTGCCAGCAGCTCCCGGGGGGGAAGGGGGCCAGATACGCAGTATTTT. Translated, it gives CASSSRGGRGPDTQYF.

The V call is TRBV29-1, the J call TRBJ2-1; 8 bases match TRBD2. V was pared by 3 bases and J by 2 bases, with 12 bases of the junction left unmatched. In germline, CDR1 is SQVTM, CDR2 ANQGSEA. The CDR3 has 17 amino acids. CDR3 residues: CSVEGSVTSGTYNEQFF. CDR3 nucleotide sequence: TGCAGCGTTGAGGGCTCGGTCACTAGCGGAACCTACAATGAGCAGTTCTTC.

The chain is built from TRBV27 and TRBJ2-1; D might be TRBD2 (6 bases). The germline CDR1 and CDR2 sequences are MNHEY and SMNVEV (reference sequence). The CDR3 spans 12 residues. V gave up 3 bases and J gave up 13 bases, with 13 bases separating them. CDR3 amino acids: CASSFSGEKQFF. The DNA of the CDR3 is TGTGCCAGCAGTTTTTCGGGAGAGAAACAGTTCTTC.

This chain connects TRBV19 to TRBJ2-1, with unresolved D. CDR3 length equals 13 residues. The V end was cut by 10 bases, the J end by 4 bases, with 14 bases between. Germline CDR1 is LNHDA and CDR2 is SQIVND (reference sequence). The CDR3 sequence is CATTPLGYNEQFF. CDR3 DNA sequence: TGTGCCACCACCCCCCTCGGGTACAATGAGCAGTTCTTC.

CDR3: CASTGESSGNTIYF. The DNA for the CDR3 is TGTGCCAGCACGGGGGAAAGCTCTGGAAACACCATATATTTT. The chain is built from TRBV2 and TRBJ1-3; the D gene is possibly TRBD1 (5 bases). Germline CDR1 and CDR2: SNHLY and FYNNEI. V was clipped by 7 bases and J by 0 bases, with 10 bases between them. The CDR3 totals 14 residues.

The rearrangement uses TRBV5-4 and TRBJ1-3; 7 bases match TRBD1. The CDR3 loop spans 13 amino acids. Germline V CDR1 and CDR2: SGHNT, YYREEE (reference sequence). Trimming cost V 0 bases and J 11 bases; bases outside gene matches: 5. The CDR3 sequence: CASSLGQGLSIYF. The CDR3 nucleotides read TGTGCCAGCAGCTTGGGACAGGGACTTTCCATATATTTT.

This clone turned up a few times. CDR3 sequence reads: CASTETGTGAYYGYTF. DNA for the CDR3: TGTGCCAGTACCGAGACCGGGACAGGGGCGTACTATGGCTACACCTTC. This chain joins TRBV19 and TRBJ1-2, with TRBD1 identical over 10 bases. The CDR3 spans 16 residues. CDR1 is LNHDA and CDR2 is SQIVND in the germline V gene (reference sequence). The ends lost 7 bases at V and 3 bases at J; junction bases unmatched: 11.

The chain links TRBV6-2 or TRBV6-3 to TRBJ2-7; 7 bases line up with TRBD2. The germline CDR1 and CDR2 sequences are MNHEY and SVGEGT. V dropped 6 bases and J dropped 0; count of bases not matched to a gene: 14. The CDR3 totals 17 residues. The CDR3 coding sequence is TGTGCCAGCAGCCCCGTGGGAGGGCCCGGAAGCTCCTACGAGCAGTACTTC. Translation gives CASSPVGGPGSSYEQYF.

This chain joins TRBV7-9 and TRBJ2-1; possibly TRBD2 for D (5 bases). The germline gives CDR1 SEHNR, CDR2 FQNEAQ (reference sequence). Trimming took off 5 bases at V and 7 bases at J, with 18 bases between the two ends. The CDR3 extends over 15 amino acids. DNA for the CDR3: TGTGCCAGCAGCCCTGGGCGAGGGCCGGGGAATGAGCAGTTCTTC. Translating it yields CASSPGRGPGNEQFF.

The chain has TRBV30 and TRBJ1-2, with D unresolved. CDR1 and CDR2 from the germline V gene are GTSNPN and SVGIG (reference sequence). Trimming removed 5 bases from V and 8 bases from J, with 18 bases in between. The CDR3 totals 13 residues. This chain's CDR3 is CAWGRSRTGGYTF. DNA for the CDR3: TGTGCCTGGGGACGGTCCCGGACGGGGGGCTACACCTTC.

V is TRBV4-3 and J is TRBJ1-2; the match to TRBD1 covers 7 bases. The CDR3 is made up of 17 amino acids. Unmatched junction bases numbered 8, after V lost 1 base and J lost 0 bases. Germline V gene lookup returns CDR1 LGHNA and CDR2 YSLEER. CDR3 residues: CASSQGPGQSSNYGYTF. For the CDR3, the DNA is TGCGCCAGCAGCCAAGGGCCGGGACAGTCTTCTAACTATGGCTACACCTTC.

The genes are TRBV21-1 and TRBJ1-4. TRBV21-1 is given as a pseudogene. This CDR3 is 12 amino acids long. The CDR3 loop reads CASRGGNEKLFF. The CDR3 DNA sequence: TGTGCCAGCAGGGGCGGGAATGAAAAACTGTTTTTT.

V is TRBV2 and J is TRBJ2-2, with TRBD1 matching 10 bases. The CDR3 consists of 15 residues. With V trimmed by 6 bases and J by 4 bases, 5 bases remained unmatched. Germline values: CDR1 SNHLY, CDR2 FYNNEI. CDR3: CASRTGQGGTGELFF. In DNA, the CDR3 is TGTGCCAGCAGGACCGGACAGGGGGGCACCGGGGAGCTGTTTTTT.

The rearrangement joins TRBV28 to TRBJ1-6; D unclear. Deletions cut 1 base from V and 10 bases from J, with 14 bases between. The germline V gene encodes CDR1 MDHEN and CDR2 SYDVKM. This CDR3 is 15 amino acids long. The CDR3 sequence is CASSLSGGQVSPLHF. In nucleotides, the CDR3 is TGTGCCAGCAGTTTATCGGGAGGGCAGGTCTCACCCCTCCACTTT.

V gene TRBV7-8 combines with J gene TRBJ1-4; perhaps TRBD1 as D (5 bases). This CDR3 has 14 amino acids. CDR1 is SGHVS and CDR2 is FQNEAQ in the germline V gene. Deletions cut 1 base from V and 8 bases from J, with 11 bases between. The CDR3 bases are TGTGCCAGCAGCTTAGGGGCCCCAGGGGAAAAACTGTTTTTT. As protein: CASSLGAPGEKLFF.

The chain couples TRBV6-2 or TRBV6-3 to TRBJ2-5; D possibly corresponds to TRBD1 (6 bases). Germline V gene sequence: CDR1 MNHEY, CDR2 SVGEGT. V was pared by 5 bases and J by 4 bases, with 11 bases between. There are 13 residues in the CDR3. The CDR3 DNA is TGTGCCAGCAGTAACACCAGGGGAGAGACCCAGTACTTC. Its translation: CASSNTRGETQYF.

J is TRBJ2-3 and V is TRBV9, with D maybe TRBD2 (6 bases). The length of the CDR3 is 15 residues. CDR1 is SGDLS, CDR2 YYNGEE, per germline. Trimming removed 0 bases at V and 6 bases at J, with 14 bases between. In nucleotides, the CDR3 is TGTGCCAGCAGCGTAGGCCCGGGGGATGGGGATACGCAGTATTTT. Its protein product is CASSVGPGDGDTQYF.

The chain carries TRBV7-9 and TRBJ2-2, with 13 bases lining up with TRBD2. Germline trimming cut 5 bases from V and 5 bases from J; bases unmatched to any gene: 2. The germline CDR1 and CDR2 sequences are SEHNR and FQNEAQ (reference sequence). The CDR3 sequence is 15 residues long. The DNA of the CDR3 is TGTGCCAGCAGCCGGGGACTAGCGGGAACCGGGGAGCTGTTTTTT. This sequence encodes CASSRGLAGTGELFF.

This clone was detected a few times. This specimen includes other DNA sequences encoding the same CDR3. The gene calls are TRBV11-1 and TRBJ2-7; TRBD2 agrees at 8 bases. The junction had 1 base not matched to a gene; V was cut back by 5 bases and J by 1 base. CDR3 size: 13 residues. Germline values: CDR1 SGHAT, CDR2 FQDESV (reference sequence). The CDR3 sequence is CASSRGGSYEQYF. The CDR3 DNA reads TGTGCCAGCAGCCGGGGGGGGTCCTACGAGCAGTACTTC.

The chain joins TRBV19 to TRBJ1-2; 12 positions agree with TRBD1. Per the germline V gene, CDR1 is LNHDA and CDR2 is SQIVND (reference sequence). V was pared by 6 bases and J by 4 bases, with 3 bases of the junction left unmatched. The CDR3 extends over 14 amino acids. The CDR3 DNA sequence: TGTGCCAGTAGGGGGACAGGGGGCCTCTATGGCTACACCTTC. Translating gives CASRGTGGLYGYTF.

CDR3 sequence (DNA): TGTGCCAGCAGCCCCGGACACGAGCAGTTCTTC. Protein: CASSPGHEQFF. V usage is TRBV12-3 or TRBV12-4 and J usage is TRBJ2-1, with D possibly matching TRBD1 (5 bases). Trimming removed 6 bases at V and 10 bases at J, with 10 bases between. This CDR3 has 11 residues.

Here the CDR3 DNA reads TGTGCCAGCAGCTTTCGGACAGGGGGCTCTGGGGCCAACGTCCTGACTTTC. Protein sequence: CASSFRTGGSGANVLTF. The rearrangement joins TRBV7-2 to TRBJ2-6; TRBD1 matches 10 bases. Germline CDR1 SGHTA, CDR2 FQGNSA. With V trimmed by 3 bases and J by 0 bases, 2 bases remained unmatched. This CDR3 is 17 amino acids long. Variable domain in full (rest from reference TRBV7-2 and TRBJ2-6): GAGVSQSPSNKVTEKGKDVELRCDPISGHTALYWYRQSLGQGLEFLIYFQGNSAPDKSGLPSDRFSAERTGGSVSTLTIQRTQQEDSAVYLCASSFRTGGSGANVLTFGAGSRLTVL.

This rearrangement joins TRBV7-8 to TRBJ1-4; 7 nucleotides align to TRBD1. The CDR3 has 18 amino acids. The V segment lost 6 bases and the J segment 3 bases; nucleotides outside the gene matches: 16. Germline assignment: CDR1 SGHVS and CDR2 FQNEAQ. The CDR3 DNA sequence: TGTGCCAGCAGGTTACGGGGGACCAGACAGGGATCTAATGAAAAACTGTTTTTT. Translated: CASRLRGTRQGSNEKLFF. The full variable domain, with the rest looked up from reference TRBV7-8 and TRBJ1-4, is GAGVSQSPRYKVAKRGQDVALRCDPISGHVSLFWYQQALGQGPEFLTYFQNEAQLDKSGLPSDRFFAERPEGSVSTLKIQRTQQEDSAVYLCASRLRGTRQGSNEKLFFGSGTQLSVL.